This T cell receptor beta chain came from a study of T cell repertoires in cytomegalovirus infection. This clonotype was counted ten times or more. Its antigen is as yet unknown. One entry per CDR3 protein results from TCRdb running MiXCR on the reads. The table includes approximately 730,000 distinct CDR3 sequences, 33% detected once. The CDR3 has 15 amino acids. Trimming cost V 2 bases and J 0 bases, with 7 bases left between them. CDR1 and CDR2 from the germline V gene are SGHVS and FNYEAQ. The gene calls are TRBV7-6 and TRBJ1-4; no definite D call. The sequences come from cultured PBMCs, collected from culture after CMV antigen stimulation. The clonotype originates from a human donor in good health (CMV status not recorded). Some clones in this sample may be carry-over from other donors' samples. CDR3 region: CASSLNSATNEKLFF. DNA for the CDR3: TGTGCCAGCAGCTTAAACTCGGCAACTAATGAAAAACTGTTTTTT.